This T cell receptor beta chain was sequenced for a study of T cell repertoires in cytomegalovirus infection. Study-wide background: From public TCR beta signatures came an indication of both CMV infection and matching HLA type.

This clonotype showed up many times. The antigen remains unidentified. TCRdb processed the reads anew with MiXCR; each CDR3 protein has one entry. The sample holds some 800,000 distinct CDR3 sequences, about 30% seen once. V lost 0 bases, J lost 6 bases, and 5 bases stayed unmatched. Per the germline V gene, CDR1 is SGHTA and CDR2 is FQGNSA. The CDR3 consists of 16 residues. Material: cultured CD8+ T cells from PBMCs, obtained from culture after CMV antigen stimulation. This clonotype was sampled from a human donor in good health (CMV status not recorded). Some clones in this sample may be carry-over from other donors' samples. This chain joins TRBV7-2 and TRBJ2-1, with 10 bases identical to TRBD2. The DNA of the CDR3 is TGTGCCAGCAGCTTAGCGCTAGCGGGGGCTTCCAATGAGCAGTTCTTC. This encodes CASSLALAGASNEQFF.